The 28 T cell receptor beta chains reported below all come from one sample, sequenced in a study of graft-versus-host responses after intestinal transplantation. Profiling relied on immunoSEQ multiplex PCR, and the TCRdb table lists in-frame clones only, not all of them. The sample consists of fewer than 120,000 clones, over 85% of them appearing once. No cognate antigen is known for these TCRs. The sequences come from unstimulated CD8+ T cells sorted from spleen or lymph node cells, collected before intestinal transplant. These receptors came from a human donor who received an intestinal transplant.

CDR3: CASSVGRELYNEQFF. The CDR3 bases are TGTGCCAGCAGCGTAGGGCGGGAACTGTACAATGAGCAGTTCTTC. The chain couples TRBV9 to TRBJ2-1, with D possibly being TRBD2 (6 bases). The CDR3 totals 15 residues. Looked up from germline, CDR1 is SGDLS and CDR2 is YYNGEE. V lost 0 bases, J lost 4 bases, and 11 bases lay in between.

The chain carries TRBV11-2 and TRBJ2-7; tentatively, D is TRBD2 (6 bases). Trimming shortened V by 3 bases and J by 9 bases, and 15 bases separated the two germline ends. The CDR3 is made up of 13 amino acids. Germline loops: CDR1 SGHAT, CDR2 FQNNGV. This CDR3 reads CASSFTLAPGQYF. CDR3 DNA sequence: TGTGCCAGCAGCTTCACTCTAGCGCCAGGGCAGTACTTC.

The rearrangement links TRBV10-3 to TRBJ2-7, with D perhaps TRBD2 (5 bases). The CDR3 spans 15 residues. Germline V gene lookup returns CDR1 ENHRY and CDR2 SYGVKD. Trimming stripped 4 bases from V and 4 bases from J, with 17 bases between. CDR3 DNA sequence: TGTGCCATCAGTGTAGGACCTAGCAGTTCGTACGAGCAGTACTTC. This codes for CAISVGPSSSYEQYF.

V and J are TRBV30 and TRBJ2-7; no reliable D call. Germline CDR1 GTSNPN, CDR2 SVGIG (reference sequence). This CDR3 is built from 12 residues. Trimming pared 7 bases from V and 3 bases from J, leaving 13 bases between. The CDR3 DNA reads TGTGCCTCCCTGGATGGGTTCTACGAGCAGTACTTC. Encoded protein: CASLDGFYEQYF.

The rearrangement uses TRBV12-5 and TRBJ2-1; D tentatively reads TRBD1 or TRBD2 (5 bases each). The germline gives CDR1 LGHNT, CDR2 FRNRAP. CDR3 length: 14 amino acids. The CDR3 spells CALGSRESYNEQFF. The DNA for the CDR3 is TGTGCATTGGGGAGCAGGGAGTCCTACAATGAGCAGTTCTTC.

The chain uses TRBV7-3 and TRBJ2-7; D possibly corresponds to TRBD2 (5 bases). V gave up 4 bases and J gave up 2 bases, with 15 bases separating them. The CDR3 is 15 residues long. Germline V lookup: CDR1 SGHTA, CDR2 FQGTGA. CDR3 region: CASSSVAGVPYEQYF. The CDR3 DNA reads TGTGCCAGCAGCTCCGTTGCGGGCGTCCCCTACGAGCAGTACTTC.

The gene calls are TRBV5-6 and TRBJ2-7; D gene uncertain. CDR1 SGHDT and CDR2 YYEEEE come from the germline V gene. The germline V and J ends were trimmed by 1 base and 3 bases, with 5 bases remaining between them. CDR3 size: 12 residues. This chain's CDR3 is CASSLYVYEQYF. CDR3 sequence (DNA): TGTGCCAGCAGCTTGTACGTCTACGAGCAGTACTTC.

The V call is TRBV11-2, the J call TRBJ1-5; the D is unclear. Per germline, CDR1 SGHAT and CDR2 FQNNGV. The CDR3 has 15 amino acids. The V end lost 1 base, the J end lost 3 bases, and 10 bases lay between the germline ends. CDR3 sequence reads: CASSLVGRFNQPQHF. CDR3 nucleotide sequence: TGTGCCAGCAGCTTAGTTGGGCGGTTCAATCAGCCCCAGCATTTT.

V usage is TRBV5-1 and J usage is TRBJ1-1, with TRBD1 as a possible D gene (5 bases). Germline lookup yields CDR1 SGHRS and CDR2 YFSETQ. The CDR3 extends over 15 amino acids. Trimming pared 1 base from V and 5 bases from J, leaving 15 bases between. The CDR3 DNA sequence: TGCGCCAGCAGCTTGAACACAGCGGGGGGGACTGAAGCTTTCTTT. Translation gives CASSLNTAGGTEAFF.

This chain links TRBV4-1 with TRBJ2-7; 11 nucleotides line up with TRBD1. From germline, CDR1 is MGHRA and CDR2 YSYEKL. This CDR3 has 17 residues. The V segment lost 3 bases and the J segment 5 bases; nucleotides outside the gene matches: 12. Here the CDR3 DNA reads TGCGCCAGCAGCCAGATTTTTCCGGGACAGGGGGACCACGAGCAGTACTTC. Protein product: CASSQIFPGQGDHEQYF.

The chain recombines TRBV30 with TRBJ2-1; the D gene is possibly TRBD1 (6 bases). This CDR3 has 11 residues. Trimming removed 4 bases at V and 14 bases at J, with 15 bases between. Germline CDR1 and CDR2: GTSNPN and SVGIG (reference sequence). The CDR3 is CAWIRGRVEFF. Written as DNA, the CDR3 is TGTGCCTGGATCAGGGGCAGGGTGGAGTTCTTC.

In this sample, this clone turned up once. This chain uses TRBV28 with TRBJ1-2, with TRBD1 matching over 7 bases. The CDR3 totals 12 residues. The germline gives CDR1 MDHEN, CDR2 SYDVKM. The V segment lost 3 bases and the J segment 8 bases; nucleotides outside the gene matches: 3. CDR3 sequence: CASSFLTGGYTF. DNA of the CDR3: TGTGCCAGCAGTTTCCTGACAGGGGGCTACACCTTC.

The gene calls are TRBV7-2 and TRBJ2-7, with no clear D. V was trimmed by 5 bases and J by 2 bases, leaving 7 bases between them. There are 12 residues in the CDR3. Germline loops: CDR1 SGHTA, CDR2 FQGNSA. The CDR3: CASSPLPYEQYF. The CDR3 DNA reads TGTGCCAGCAGCCCTCTTCCCTACGAGCAGTACTTC.

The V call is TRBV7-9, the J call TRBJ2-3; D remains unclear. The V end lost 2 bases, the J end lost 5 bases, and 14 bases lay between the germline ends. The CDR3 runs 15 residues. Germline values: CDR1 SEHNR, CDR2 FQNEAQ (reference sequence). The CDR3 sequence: CASSLPFLDGDTQYF. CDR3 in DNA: TGTGCCAGCAGCTTACCGTTTCTCGACGGAGATACGCAGTATTTT.

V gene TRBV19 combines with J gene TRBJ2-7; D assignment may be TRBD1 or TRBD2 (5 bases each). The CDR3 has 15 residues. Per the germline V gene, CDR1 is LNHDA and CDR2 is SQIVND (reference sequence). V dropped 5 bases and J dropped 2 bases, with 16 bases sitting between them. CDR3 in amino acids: CASSYGTEFPYEQYF. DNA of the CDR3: TGTGCCAGTAGTTACGGGACGGAATTCCCCTACGAGCAGTACTTC.

DNA of the CDR3: TGTGCCAGCAGTCATGACAGGGGAAGGGAGACCCAGTACTTC. Its translation is CASSHDRGRETQYF. The chain is built from TRBV28 and TRBJ2-5; the match to TRBD1 covers 8 bases. The V gene's germline CDR1 is MDHEN and CDR2 SYDVKM. V dropped 5 bases and J dropped 5; count of bases not matched to a gene: 7. This CDR3 has 14 amino acids.

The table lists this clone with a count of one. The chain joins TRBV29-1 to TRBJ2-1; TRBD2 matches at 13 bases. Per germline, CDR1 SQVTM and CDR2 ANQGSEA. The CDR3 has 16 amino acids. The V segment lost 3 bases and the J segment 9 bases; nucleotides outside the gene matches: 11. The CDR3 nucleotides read TGCAGCGTTGAGCCCGGGACTAGCGGGATGCCGGGTGAGCAGTTCTTC. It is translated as CSVEPGTSGMPGEQFF.

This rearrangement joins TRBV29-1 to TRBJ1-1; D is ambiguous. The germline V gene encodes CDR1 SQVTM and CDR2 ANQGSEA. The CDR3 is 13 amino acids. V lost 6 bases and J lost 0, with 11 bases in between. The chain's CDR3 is CSVPSLLNTEAFF. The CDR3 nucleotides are TGCAGCGTCCCTTCGCTGCTGAACACTGAAGCTTTCTTT.

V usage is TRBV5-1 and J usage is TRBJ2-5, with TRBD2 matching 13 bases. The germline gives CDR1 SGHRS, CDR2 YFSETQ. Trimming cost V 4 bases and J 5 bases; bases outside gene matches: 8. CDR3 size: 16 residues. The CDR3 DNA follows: TGCGCCAGCAGCCCAGGACTAGCGGGAGTAGCGGAGACCCAGTACTTC. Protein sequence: CASSPGLAGVAETQYF.

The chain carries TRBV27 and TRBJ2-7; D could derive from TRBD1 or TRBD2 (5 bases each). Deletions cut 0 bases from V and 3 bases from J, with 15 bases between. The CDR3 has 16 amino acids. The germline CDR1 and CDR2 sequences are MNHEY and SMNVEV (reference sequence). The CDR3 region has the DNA TGTGCCAGCAGTTTATCCATCCAGGGACGGGTCTACGAGCAGTACTTC. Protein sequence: CASSLSIQGRVYEQYF.

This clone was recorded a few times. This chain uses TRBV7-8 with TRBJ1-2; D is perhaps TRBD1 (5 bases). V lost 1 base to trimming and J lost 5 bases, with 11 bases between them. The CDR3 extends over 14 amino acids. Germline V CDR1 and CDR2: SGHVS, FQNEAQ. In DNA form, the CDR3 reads TGTGCCAGCAGCTTAGTAGGTCGGACATATGGCTACACCTTC. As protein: CASSLVGRTYGYTF. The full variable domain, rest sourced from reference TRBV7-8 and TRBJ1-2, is GAGVSQSPRYKVAKRGQDVALRCDPISGHVSLFWYQQALGQGPEFLTYFQNEAQLDKSGLPSDRFFAERPEGSVSTLKIQRTQQEDSAVYLCASSLVGRTYGYTFGSGTRLTVV.

In nucleotides, the CDR3 is TGTGCCAGCAGTAGTCAGACTAGAAACATTCAGTACTTC. Protein product: CASSSQTRNIQYF. The chain carries TRBV6-1 and TRBJ2-4; tentatively, D is TRBD2 (6 bases). V gave up 5 bases and J gave up 6 bases, with 11 bases separating them. Germline assignment: CDR1 MNHNS and CDR2 SASEGT. The CDR3 consists of 13 residues.

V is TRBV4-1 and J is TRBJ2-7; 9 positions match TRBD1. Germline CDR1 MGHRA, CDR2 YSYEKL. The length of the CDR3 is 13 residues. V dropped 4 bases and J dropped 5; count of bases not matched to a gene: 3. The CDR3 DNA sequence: TGCGCCAGCAGCCTGGGACAGGGTGACGAGCAGTACTTC. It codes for CASSLGQGDEQYF.

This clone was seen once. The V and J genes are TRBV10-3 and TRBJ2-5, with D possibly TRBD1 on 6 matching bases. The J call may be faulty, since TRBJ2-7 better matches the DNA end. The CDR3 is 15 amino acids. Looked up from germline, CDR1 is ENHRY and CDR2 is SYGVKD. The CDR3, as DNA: TGTGCCATCAGTGGGAAACAGGGAAGCTCCTACGAGCAGTACTTC. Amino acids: CAISGKQGSSYEQYF.

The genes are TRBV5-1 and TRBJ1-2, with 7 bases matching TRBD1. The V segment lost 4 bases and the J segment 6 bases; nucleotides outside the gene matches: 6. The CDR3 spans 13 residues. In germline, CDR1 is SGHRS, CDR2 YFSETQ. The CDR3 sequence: CASSPGQIDGYTF. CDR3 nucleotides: TGCGCCAGCAGCCCGGGACAGATCGATGGCTACACCTTC.

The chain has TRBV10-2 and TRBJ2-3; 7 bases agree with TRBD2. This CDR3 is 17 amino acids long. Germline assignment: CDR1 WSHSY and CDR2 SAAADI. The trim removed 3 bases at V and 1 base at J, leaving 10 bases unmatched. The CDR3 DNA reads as TGCGCCAGCAGTGATTCGTTAGGAGCGGGACGCACAGATACGCAGTATTTT. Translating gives CASSDSLGAGRTDTQYF.

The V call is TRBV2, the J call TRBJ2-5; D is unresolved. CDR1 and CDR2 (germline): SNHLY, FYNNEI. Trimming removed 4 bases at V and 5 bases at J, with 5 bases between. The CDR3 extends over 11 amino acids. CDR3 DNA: TGTGCCAGCAGTGTTGCCGAGACCCAGTACTTC. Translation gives CASSVAETQYF.

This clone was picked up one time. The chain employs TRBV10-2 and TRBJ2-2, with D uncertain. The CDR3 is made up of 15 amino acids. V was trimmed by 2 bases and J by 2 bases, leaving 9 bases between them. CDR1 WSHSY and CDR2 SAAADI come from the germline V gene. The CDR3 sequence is CASSEMGPNTGELFF. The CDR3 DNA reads TGCGCCAGCAGTGAGATGGGCCCTAACACCGGGGAGCTGTTTTTT.